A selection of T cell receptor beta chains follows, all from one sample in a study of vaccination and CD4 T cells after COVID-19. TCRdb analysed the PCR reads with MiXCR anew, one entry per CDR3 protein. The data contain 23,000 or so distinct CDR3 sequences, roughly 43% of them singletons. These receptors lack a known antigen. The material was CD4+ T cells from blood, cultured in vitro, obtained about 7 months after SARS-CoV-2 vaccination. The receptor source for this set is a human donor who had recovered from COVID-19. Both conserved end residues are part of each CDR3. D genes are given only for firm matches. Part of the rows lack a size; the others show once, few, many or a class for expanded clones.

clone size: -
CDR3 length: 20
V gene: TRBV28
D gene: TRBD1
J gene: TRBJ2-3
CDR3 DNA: TGTGCCAGCACCTCTAGGGACAGGGGGCGCGGCTCTACAGATGCAGATACGCAGTATTTT
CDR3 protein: CASTSRDRGRGSTDADTQYF

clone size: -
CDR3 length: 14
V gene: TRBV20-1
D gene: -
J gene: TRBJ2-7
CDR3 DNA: TGCAGTGCTAGGGGGGACTCCATCGGGTGGGAGCAGTACTTC
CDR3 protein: CSARGDSIGWEQYF

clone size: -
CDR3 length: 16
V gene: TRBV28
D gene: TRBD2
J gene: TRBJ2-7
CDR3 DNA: TGTGCCAGCAGACCTGGAGGGACTAGCGGTTACTACGAGCAGTACTTC
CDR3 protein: CASRPGGTSGYYEQYF

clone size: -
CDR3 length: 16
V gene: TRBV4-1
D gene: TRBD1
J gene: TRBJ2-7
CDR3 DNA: TGCGCCAGCAGCCAAGATCGAACAGGGGTGTCACCCGAGCAGTACTTC
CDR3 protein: CASSQDRTGVSPEQYF

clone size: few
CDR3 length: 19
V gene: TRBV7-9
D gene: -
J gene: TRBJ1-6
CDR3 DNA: TGTGCCAGCAGCCGCAGCCAATCAGCAATCCTAGGCTATAATTCACCCCTCCACTTT
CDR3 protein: CASSRSQSAILGYNSPLHF

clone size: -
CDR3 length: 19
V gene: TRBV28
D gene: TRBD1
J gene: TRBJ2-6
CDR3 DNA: TGTGCCAGCAGACATCATCCGGGACAGGGGGCTTCTGGGGCCAACGTCCTGACTTTC
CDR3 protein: CASRHHPGQGASGANVLTF

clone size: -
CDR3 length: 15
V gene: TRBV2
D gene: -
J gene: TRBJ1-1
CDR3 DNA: TGTGCCAGCAGTGTCAGGGGCGCCGTGAACACTGAAGCTTTCTTT
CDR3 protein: CASSVRGAVNTEAFF

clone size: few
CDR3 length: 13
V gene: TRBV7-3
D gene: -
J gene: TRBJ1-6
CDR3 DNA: TGTGCCAGCAGCTTAGACTTGAATTCACCCCTCCACTTT
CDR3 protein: CASSLDLNSPLHF

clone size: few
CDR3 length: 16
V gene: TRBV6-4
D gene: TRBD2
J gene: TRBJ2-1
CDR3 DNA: TGTGCCAGCAGTGACTCGGGCGGGAGGGCCTCTAATGAGCAGTTCTTC
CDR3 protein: CASSDSGGRASNEQFF

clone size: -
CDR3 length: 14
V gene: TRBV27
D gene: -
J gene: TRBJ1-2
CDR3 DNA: TGTGCCAGCAGTCCCGGACAGTTCAACTATGGCTACACCTTC
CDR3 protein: CASSPGQFNYGYTF

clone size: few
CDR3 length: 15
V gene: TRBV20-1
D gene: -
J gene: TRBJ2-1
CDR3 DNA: TGCAGTGCCCTCTCCACTACTTACTCCTACAATGAGCAGTTCTTC
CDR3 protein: CSALSTTYSYNEQFF

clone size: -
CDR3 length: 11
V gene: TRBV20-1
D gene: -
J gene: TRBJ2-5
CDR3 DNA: TGCAGTGCTAGCGGGGAAGAGACCCAGTACTTC
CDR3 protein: CSASGEETQYF

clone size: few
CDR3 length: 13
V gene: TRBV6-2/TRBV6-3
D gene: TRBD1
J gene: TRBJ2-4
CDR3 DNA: TGTGCCAGCAGCAGGGGACAGGGGCGCATTCAGTACTTC
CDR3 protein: CASSRGQGRIQYF

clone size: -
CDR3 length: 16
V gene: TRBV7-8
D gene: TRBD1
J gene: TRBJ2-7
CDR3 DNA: TGTGCCAGCAGCTTAGGGAAGGGACAGGTTGTCCACGAGCAGTACTTC
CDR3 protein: CASSLGKGQVVHEQYF

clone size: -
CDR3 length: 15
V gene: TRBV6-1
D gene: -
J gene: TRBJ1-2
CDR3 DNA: TGTGCCAGCAGTCCCCGTGAACCAGGGGCCTATGGCTACACCTTC
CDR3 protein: CASSPREPGAYGYTF

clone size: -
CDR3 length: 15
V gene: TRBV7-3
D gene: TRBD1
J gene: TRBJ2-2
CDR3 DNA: TGTGCCAGCAGCCTAGGGACAGCGAACACCGGGGAGCTGTTTTTT
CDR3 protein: CASSLGTANTGELFF

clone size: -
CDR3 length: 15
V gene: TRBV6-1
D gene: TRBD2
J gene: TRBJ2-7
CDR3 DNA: TGTGCCAGCACTCCAGGGACTAGCGGGAGCTACGAGCAGTACTTC
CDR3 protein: CASTPGTSGSYEQYF

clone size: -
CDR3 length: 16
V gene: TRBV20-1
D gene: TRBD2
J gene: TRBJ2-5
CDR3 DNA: TGCAGTGCTAGATTGACTAGCGGGAGGGGTAGTGAGACCCAGTACTTC
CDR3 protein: CSARLTSGRGSETQYF

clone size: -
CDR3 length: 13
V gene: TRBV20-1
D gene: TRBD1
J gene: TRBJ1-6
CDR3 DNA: TGCAGTGCTTTTGGACAGGGAGGTTCACCCCTCCACTTT
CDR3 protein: CSAFGQGGSPLHF

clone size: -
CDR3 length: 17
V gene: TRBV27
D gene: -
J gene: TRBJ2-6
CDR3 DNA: TGTGCCAGCAGTGAAGGACAGTTCTTTCCTGGGGCCAACGTCCTGACTTTC
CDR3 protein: CASSEGQFFPGANVLTF

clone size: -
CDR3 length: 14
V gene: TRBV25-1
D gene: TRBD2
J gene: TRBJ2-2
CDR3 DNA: TGTGCCAGCAGTGGGACTAGCGACACCGGGGAGCTGTTTTTT
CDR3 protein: CASSGTSDTGELFF

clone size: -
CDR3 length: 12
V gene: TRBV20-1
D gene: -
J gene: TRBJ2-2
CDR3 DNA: TGCAGTGCTAGAGGTGTCTCCCGGGAGCTGTTTTTT
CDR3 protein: CSARGVSRELFF

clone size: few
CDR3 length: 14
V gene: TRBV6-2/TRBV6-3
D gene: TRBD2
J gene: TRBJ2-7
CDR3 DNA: TGTGCCAGCAGGGATGGACTTAGCGGGTACGAGCAGTACTTC
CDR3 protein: CASRDGLSGYEQYF

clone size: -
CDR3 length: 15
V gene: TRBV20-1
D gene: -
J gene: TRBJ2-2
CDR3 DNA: TGCAGTGCTGACCCCCGGACCTTGAACACCGGGGAGCTGTTTTTT
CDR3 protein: CSADPRTLNTGELFF

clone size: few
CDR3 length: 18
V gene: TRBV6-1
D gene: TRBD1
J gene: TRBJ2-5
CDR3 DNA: TGTGCCAGCAGCCGGAGACAGGGGGCCACGGGAAAGAGAGAGACCCAGTACTTC
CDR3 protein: CASSRRQGATGKRETQYF

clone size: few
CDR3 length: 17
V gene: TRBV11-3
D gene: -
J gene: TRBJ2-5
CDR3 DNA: TGTGCCAGCAGCTTAGTTTGTCGTTGGCGGCGGGAAGAGACCCAGTACTTC
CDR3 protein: CASSLVCRWRREETQYF

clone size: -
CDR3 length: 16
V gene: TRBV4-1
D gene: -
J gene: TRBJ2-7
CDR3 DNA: TGCGCCAGCAGCCAAGCCCGCCTAAGGGGACACTACGAGCAGTACTTC
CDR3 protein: CASSQARLRGHYEQYF

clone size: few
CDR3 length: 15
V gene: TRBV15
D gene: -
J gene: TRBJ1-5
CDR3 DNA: TGTGCCACCAGCAGAGGGGACTTACTCAATCAGCCCCAGCATTTT
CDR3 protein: CATSRGDLLNQPQHF

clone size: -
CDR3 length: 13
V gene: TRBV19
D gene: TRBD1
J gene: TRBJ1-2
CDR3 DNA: TGTGCCAGTAGACCTGGGACAGGGGTTGGCTACACCTTC
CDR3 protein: CASRPGTGVGYTF

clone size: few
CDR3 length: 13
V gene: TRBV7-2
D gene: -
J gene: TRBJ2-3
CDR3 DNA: TGTGCCAGCAGCGTCGGACTCCCGGATACGCAGTATTTT
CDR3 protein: CASSVGLPDTQYF

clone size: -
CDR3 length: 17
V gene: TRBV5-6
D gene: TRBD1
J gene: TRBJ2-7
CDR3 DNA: TGTGCCAGCAGCGGCGGGACAGGGGTAGTCGGAACCTACGAGCAGTACTTC
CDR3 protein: CASSGGTGVVGTYEQYF

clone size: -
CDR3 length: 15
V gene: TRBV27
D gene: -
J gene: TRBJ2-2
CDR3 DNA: TGTGCCAGCAGTAGCCTGCGTGGGGTGGGGAGGGAGCTGTTTTTT
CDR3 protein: CASSSLRGVGRELFF

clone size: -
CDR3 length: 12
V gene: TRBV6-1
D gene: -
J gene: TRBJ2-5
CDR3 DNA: TGTGCCAGCAGTGAGGTTCCCCAGACCCAGTACTTC
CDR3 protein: CASSEVPQTQYF

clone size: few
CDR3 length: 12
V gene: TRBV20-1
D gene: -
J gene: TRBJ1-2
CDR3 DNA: TGCAGTGCTAGGGTCAGGATCTATGGCTACACCTTC
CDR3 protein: CSARVRIYGYTF

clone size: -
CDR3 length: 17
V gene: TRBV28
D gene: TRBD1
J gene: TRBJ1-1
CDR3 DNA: TGTGCCAGCAGTCCCGGGACAGGAAAGGGGTCTGGCACTGAAGCTTTCTTT
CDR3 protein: CASSPGTGKGSGTEAFF

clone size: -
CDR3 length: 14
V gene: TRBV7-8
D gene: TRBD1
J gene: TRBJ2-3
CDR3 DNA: TGTGCCAGCGGCGCAGGGGGAGAGTATGATACGCAGTATTTT
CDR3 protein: CASGAGGEYDTQYF

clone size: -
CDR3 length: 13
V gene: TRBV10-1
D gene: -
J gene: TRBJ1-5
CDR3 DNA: TGCGCCAGCAGTGAGGTAGGCAATCAGCCCCAGCATTTT
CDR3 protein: CASSEVGNQPQHF

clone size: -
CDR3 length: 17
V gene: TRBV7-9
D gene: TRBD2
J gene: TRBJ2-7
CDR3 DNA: TGTGCCAGCAGCCACTCCCCCTTACTAGCGGGAGGTGACGAGCAGTACTTC
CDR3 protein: CASSHSPLLAGGDEQYF

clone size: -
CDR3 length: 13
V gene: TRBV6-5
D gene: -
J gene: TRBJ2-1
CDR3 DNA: TGTGCCAGCAGTTACCGGAGAAGCGATGAGCAGTTCTTC
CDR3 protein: CASSYRRSDEQFF

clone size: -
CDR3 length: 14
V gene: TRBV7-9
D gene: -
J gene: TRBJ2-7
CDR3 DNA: TGTGCCAGCAGCCCAAAAGGGCCGATTAACGAGCAGTACTTC
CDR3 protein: CASSPKGPINEQYF

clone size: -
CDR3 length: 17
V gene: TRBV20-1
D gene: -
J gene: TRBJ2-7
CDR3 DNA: TGCAGTGCTAGAGATCAAGCAGGGTTTATCGATCCCTACGAGCAGTACTTC
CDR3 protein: CSARDQAGFIDPYEQYF

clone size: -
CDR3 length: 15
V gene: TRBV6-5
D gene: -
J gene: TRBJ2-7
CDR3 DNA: TGTGCCAGCAGTTACGTGGCGTCGGGGCTTGGCGAGCAGTACTTC
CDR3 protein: CASSYVASGLGEQYF

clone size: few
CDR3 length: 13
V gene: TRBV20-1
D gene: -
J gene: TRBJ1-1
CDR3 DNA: TGCAGTGCTCAGAGCCAGCGCTCAACTGAAGCTTTCTTT
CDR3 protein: CSAQSQRSTEAFF

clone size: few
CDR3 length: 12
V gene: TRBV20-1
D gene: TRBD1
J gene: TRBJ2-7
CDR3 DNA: TGCAGTGGGCGAAGGGGGCCAAACGAGCAGTACTTC
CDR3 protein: CSGRRGPNEQYF

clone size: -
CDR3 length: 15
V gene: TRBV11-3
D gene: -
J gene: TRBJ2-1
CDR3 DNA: TGTGCCAGCAGCTTAGGAGGGAAACGAGACAATGAGCAGTTCTTC
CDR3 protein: CASSLGGKRDNEQFF

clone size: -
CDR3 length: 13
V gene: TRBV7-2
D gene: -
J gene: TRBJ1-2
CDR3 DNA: TGTGCCAGCAGCCAATTAGGACACTATGGCTACACCTTC
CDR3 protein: CASSQLGHYGYTF

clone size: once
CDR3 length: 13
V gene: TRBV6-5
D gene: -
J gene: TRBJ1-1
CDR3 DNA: TGTGCCAGCAGTTACGGTAGGACAGACAGGGCTTTCTTT
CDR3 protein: CASSYGRTDRAFF

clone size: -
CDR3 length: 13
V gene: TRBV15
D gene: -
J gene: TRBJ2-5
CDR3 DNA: TGTGCCACCAGCAGAGTAGGGGGGGAGACCCAGTACTTC
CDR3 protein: CATSRVGGETQYF

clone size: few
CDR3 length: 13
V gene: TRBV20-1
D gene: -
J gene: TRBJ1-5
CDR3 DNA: TGCAGTCCAAGGGGGTTGAGCAATCAGCCCCAGCATTTT
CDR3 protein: CSPRGLSNQPQHF

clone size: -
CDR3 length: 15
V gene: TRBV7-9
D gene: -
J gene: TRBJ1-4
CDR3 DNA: TGTGCCAGCAGCTCTGGCCAGGGCTATAATGAAAAACTGTTTTTT
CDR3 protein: CASSSGQGYNEKLFF

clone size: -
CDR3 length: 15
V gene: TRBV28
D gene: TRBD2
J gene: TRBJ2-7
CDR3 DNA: TGTGCCAGCAGTTCATTACTAAGCGGGAGAGTCGAGCAGTACTTC
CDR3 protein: CASSSLLSGRVEQYF

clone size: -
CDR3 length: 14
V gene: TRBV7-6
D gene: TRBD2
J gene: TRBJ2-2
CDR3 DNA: TGTGCCAGCAGCCAGAGCGGGAGCCCCGGGGAGCTGTTTTTT
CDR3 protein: CASSQSGSPGELFF

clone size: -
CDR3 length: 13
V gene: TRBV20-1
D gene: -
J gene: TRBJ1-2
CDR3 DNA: TGCAGTGCTAGATCTCCAGAGGGCTATGGCTACACCTTC
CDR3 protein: CSARSPEGYGYTF